This entry lists 4 T cell receptor beta chains sequenced from one sample in a study of cytomegalovirus exposure and HLA in healthy donors. The PCR employed 60 Vbeta primers together with 13 Jbeta primers. The method was immunoSEQ multiplex PCR; TCRdb's version includes in-frame clones alone and lacks a portion of them. The sample contains 180,000 or so clones, about 80% of which appear only once. The sequenced material came from PBMCs. These receptors were obtained from a woman aged 25 to 39 in good health and CMV-seronegative.

This rearrangement joins TRBV4-1 to TRBJ2-3; tentative D call: TRBD2 (6 bases). CDR1 MGHRA and CDR2 YSYEKL come from the germline V gene. CDR3 length: 19 amino acids. Trimming pared 0 bases from V and 4 bases from J, leaving 23 bases between. For the CDR3, the DNA is TGCGCCAGCAGCCAAGATCACGGGTTCGGCGGGGCCCTGTCAGATACGCAGTATTTT. Translation: CASSQDHGFGGALSDTQYF.

This sequence joins TRBV7-2 and TRBJ2-3, with 8 bases aligning to TRBD2. CDR3 length equals 15 residues. J lost 4 bases, V lost 5 bases, and 8 bases had no gene match. CDR1 and CDR2 (germline): SGHTA, FQGNSA. CDR3 region: CASSHLAGGADTQYF. DNA of the CDR3: TGTGCCAGCAGCCATCTGGCGGGGGGAGCAGATACGCAGTATTTT.

The chain joins TRBV29-1 to TRBJ2-7; D unclear. The CDR3 totals 11 residues. The germline gives CDR1 SQVTM, CDR2 ANQGSEA. V lost 3 bases and J 6 bases, leaving 9 bases between the germline ends. CDR3 loop: CSVERRGEQYF. The CDR3 DNA sequence: TGCAGCGTTGAGCGAAGAGGCGAGCAGTACTTC.

The chain combines TRBV7-2 with TRBJ2-3, with D possibly TRBD1 on 6 matching bases. The germline V gene has CDR1 SGHTA and CDR2 FQGNSA. V lost 5 bases and J lost 5, with 20 bases in between. The length of the CDR3 is 16 residues. CDR3 in DNA: TGTGCCAGCAGCGAACTACAACCTGGGGGCGTAGATACGCAGTATTTT. Protein product: CASSELQPGGVDTQYF.